This TCR beta chain was identified in a study of a mutant IDH1 vaccine in newly diagnosed glioma. Repertoires were generated with immunoSEQ multiplex PCR, while TCRdb's copy carries only in-frame clones and drops some. The sample includes 39,000 or so clones, roughly 74% of them seen just once. Time point reported: week 5, during vaccination. The study gave 300 ug of mutant IDH1 20-mer peptide per vaccine dose, with topical imiquimod. As regards this clone: Its specificity is unknown.

The CDR3 covers 13 residues. The J segment lost 8 bases and the V segment lost 5 bases, leaving 2 bases of the junction unmatched. CDR1 is SEHNR and CDR2 is FQNEAQ in the germline V gene (reference sequence). Sequencing used PBMCs, obtained from a glioma patient whose treatment included an IDH1 peptide vaccine. The source of this sequence is a man aged 35-49 years with glioma. The rearrangement uses TRBV7-9 and TRBJ1-4, with 10 bases fitting TRBD1. Here the CDR3 reads CASSVTGGEKLFF. CDR3 bases: TGTGCCAGCAGCGTGACAGGGGGCGAAAAACTGTTTTTT.